Listed below are T cell receptor beta chains from one sample, sequenced in a study of blood T cell repertoires in COVID-19. Here immunoSEQ multiplex PCR was the method, and the copy in TCRdb shows in-frame clones only, minus some. This table has 300,000 to 350,000 clones, 88% appearing once. The specimen was PBMCs or T cells enriched from blood (not recorded which). The receptors shown here come from a man aged 25 to 45 who had recovered from COVID-19. Both conserved end residues are part of each CDR3. A D gene is named only where the DNA matches it firmly. Where a row states a size, it is once, few, many or the class of an expanded clone; other rows omit it.

j_call: TRBJ2-4; cdr3_length: 14; d_call: TRBD1; v_call: TRBV5-1; clone_size: once; cdr3_aa: CASSLGQGADIQYF; cdr3_nt: TGCGCCAGCAGCTTGGGACAGGGGGCAGACATTCAGTACTTC
j_call: TRBJ1-6; cdr3_length: 14; d_call: .; v_call: TRBV6-1; clone_size: few; cdr3_aa: CASSEATGNPPLHF; cdr3_nt: TGTGCCAGCAGTGAAGCAACCGGGAACCCACCCCTCCACTTT
j_call: TRBJ2-1; cdr3_length: 15; d_call: TRBD2; v_call: TRBV7-3; clone_size: .; cdr3_aa: CASSFAAGGYNEQFF; cdr3_nt: TGTGCCAGCAGCTTTGCAGCGGGGGGCTACAATGAGCAGTTCTTC
j_call: TRBJ2-7; cdr3_length: 14; d_call: TRBD2; v_call: TRBV13; clone_size: once; cdr3_aa: CASSILLAGSERYF; cdr3_nt: TGTGCCAGCAGCATACTGCTAGCGGGGTCTGAACGGTACTTC
j_call: TRBJ1-5; cdr3_length: 15; d_call: TRBD1; v_call: TRBV3-1/TRBV3-2; clone_size: few; cdr3_aa: CASSPTGVYNQPQHF; cdr3_nt: TGTGCCAGCAGCCCGACAGGGGTATACAATCAGCCCCAGCATTTT
j_call: TRBJ2-5; cdr3_length: 15; d_call: TRBD1; v_call: TRBV10-2; clone_size: .; cdr3_aa: CATHNRDRVSETQYF; cdr3_nt: TGCGCCACCCACAACCGGGACAGGGTCAGTGAGACCCAGTACTTC
j_call: TRBJ2-3; cdr3_length: 14; d_call: .; v_call: TRBV5-1; clone_size: .; cdr3_aa: CASSLSQGTDTQYF; cdr3_nt: TGCGCCAGCAGCTTGTCACAGGGAACAGATACGCAGTATTTT
j_call: TRBJ1-5; cdr3_length: 17; d_call: .; v_call: TRBV4-2; clone_size: .; cdr3_aa: CASSQDSRAGIGQPQHF; cdr3_nt: TGTGCCAGCAGCCAAGATTCGAGGGCGGGAATAGGTCAGCCCCAGCATTTT
j_call: TRBJ1-6; cdr3_length: 15; d_call: .; v_call: TRBV3-1/TRBV3-2; clone_size: .; cdr3_aa: CASSPHSKLGSPLHF; cdr3_nt: TGTGCCAGCAGCCCCCACTCAAAACTGGGCTCACCCCTCCACTTT
j_call: TRBJ2-7; cdr3_length: 15; d_call: .; v_call: TRBV18; clone_size: .; cdr3_aa: CASSGGGVDVYEQYF; cdr3_nt: TGTGCCAGCTCAGGAGGGGGGGTGGACGTCTACGAGCAGTACTTC
j_call: TRBJ1-5; cdr3_length: 10; d_call: .; v_call: TRBV28; clone_size: .; cdr3_aa: CASSLGSQHF; cdr3_nt: TGTGCCAGCAGTTTAGGCTCCCAGCATTTT
j_call: TRBJ2-7; cdr3_length: 15; d_call: .; v_call: TRBV12-2; clone_size: .; cdr3_aa: CASRPPPSGLYEQYF; cdr3_nt: TGTGCAAGTCGCCCTCCTCCTAGCGGCCTCTACGAGCAGTACTTC
j_call: TRBJ2-3; cdr3_length: 16; d_call: TRBD2; v_call: TRBV3-1/TRBV3-2; clone_size: .; cdr3_aa: CASSLGLAGVTGTQYF; cdr3_nt: TGTGCCAGCAGCCTGGGACTAGCGGGGGTGACAGGTACGCAGTATTTT
j_call: TRBJ1-2; cdr3_length: 13; d_call: .; v_call: TRBV29-1; clone_size: .; cdr3_aa: CSVDMGAGYGYTF; cdr3_nt: TGCAGCGTTGATATGGGGGCCGGCTATGGCTACACCTTC
j_call: TRBJ1-1; cdr3_length: 14; d_call: .; v_call: TRBV5-4; clone_size: .; cdr3_aa: CASSLQGSGTEAFF; cdr3_nt: TGTGCCAGCAGCTTGCAGGGCTCGGGCACTGAAGCTTTCTTT
j_call: TRBJ1-2; cdr3_length: 13; d_call: .; v_call: TRBV28; clone_size: .; cdr3_aa: CASSSTFFQGYTF; cdr3_nt: TGTGCCAGCAGTTCGACATTCTTCCAAGGCTACACCTTC
j_call: TRBJ1-5; cdr3_length: 19; d_call: .; v_call: TRBV7-9; clone_size: .; cdr3_aa: CASSLNSIVFQGTDQPQHF; cdr3_nt: TGTGCCAGCAGCTTAAATTCGATCGTGTTTCAGGGTACGGACCAGCCCCAGCATTTT
j_call: TRBJ1-2; cdr3_length: 15; d_call: TRBD1; v_call: TRBV4-2; clone_size: .; cdr3_aa: CASSQDLGQGSDYTF; cdr3_nt: TGTGCCAGCAGCCAAGATCTGGGACAGGGGAGCGACTACACCTTC
j_call: TRBJ1-5; cdr3_length: 19; d_call: TRBD1; v_call: TRBV3-1/TRBV3-2; clone_size: once; cdr3_aa: CASSQRPLTGVGSNQPQHF; cdr3_nt: TGTGCCAGCAGCCAAAGGCCCTTGACAGGGGTTGGGAGCAATCAGCCCCAGCATTTT
j_call: TRBJ2-1; cdr3_length: 14; d_call: TRBD2; v_call: TRBV5-1; clone_size: .; cdr3_aa: CASSGTYTSDEQFF; cdr3_nt: TGCGCCAGCAGCGGAACATATACTAGCGATGAGCAGTTCTTC
j_call: TRBJ2-7; cdr3_length: 15; d_call: .; v_call: TRBV21-1; clone_size: .; cdr3_aa: CASSEKGTFLYEQYF; cdr3_nt: TGTGCCAGCAGCGAAAAAGGGACATTCCTTTACGAGCAGTACTTC
j_call: TRBJ1-5; cdr3_length: 15; d_call: .; v_call: TRBV5-6; clone_size: .; cdr3_aa: CASSIQSGGNQPQHF; cdr3_nt: TGTGCCAGCAGCATACAGTCCGGGGGCAATCAGCCCCAGCATTTT
j_call: TRBJ1-2; cdr3_length: 15; d_call: .; v_call: TRBV5-1; clone_size: .; cdr3_aa: CASSQLESFIHGYTF; cdr3_nt: TGCGCCAGCAGCCAACTCGAGAGCTTCATCCATGGCTACACCTTC
j_call: TRBJ1-1; cdr3_length: 12; d_call: .; v_call: TRBV29-1; clone_size: once; cdr3_aa: CSARSGNPEAFF; cdr3_nt: TGCAGCGCGAGATCAGGGAACCCTGAAGCTTTCTTT
j_call: TRBJ2-7; cdr3_length: 13; d_call: TRBD1; v_call: TRBV5-4; clone_size: .; cdr3_aa: CASSLRQGNEQYF; cdr3_nt: TGTGCCAGCAGCTTAAGACAGGGTAACGAGCAGTACTTC
j_call: TRBJ2-1; cdr3_length: 14; d_call: .; v_call: TRBV14; clone_size: .; cdr3_aa: CASSQFRGSDEQFF; cdr3_nt: TGTGCCAGCAGCCAGTTTCGGGGGTCGGATGAGCAGTTCTTC
j_call: TRBJ2-1; cdr3_length: 16; d_call: TRBD2; v_call: TRBV6-1; clone_size: .; cdr3_aa: CASSETAGGPGIEQFF; cdr3_nt: TGTGCCAGCAGTGAGACAGCGGGGGGGCCGGGGATTGAGCAGTTCTTC
j_call: TRBJ1-2; cdr3_length: 11; d_call: .; v_call: TRBV28; clone_size: .; cdr3_aa: CASSSTGGYTF; cdr3_nt: TGTGCCAGCAGTTCCACAGGGGGCTACACCTTC
j_call: TRBJ1-3; cdr3_length: 17; d_call: .; v_call: TRBV18; clone_size: once; cdr3_aa: CASSPNVVSVSGNTIYF; cdr3_nt: TGTGCCAGCTCACCAAACGTTGTCAGCGTCTCTGGAAACACCATATATTTT
j_call: TRBJ2-1; cdr3_length: 15; d_call: TRBD2; v_call: TRBV2; clone_size: .; cdr3_aa: CASTEQRGEVNEQFF; cdr3_nt: TGTGCCAGCACCGAGCAGCGGGGGGAGGTCAATGAGCAGTTCTTC
j_call: TRBJ2-3; cdr3_length: 15; d_call: .; v_call: TRBV7-8; clone_size: .; cdr3_aa: CASSLVFGSTDTQYF; cdr3_nt: TGTGCCAGCAGCTTAGTGTTCGGGTCCACAGATACGCAGTATTTT
j_call: TRBJ1-1; cdr3_length: 15; d_call: .; v_call: TRBV6-5; clone_size: once; cdr3_aa: CASSYSRGSPTEAFF; cdr3_nt: TGTGCCAGCAGTTACTCGAGGGGGTCCCCCACTGAAGCTTTCTTT
j_call: TRBJ2-1; cdr3_length: 16; d_call: .; v_call: TRBV10-1; clone_size: .; cdr3_aa: CASSASRQGGYDEQFF; cdr3_nt: TGCGCCAGCAGTGCTTCCCGGCAGGGAGGATACGATGAGCAGTTCTTC
j_call: TRBJ2-1; cdr3_length: 16; d_call: TRBD2; v_call: TRBV7-8; clone_size: .; cdr3_aa: CASSLLRGGRGSEQFF; cdr3_nt: TGTGCCAGCAGCCTTCTCCGGGGGGGGCGAGGGAGTGAGCAGTTCTTC
j_call: TRBJ1-5; cdr3_length: 16; d_call: TRBD1; v_call: TRBV19; clone_size: .; cdr3_aa: CASRGTGTGGNQPQHF; cdr3_nt: TGTGCCAGTAGAGGAACCGGGACAGGGGGCAATCAGCCCCAGCATTTT
j_call: TRBJ1-2; cdr3_length: 15; d_call: TRBD1; v_call: TRBV6-4; clone_size: .; cdr3_aa: CASSDRTGGDHGYTF; cdr3_nt: TGTGCCAGCAGTGATCGGACAGGGGGAGACCATGGCTACACCTTC
j_call: TRBJ2-3; cdr3_length: 15; d_call: TRBD2; v_call: TRBV7-3; clone_size: many; cdr3_aa: CASSRLALSTDTQYF; cdr3_nt: TGTGCCAGCAGCCGACTAGCGCTTAGCACAGATACGCAGTATTTT
j_call: TRBJ1-1; cdr3_length: 17; d_call: TRBD1; v_call: TRBV4-1; clone_size: .; cdr3_aa: CASSQPTQRGPGTEAFF; cdr3_nt: TGCGCCAGCAGCCAACCGACCCAGAGGGGGCCGGGCACTGAAGCTTTCTTT
j_call: TRBJ2-7; cdr3_length: 16; d_call: .; v_call: TRBV6-2/TRBV6-3; clone_size: .; cdr3_aa: CASSYSRRVGQNEQYF; cdr3_nt: TGTGCCAGCAGTTACTCGAGGAGGGTTGGCCAGAACGAGCAGTACTTC
j_call: TRBJ1-6; cdr3_length: 16; d_call: TRBD1; v_call: TRBV5-1; clone_size: .; cdr3_aa: CASSTGQGTYNSPLHF; cdr3_nt: TGCGCCAGCAGCACGGGACAGGGAACTTATAATTCACCCCTCCACTTT
j_call: TRBJ2-7; cdr3_length: 15; d_call: .; v_call: TRBV2; clone_size: .; cdr3_aa: CASSGRGTEIYEQYF; cdr3_nt: TGTGCCAGCAGCGGGAGAGGGACGGAGATCTACGAGCAGTACTTC
j_call: TRBJ1-5; cdr3_length: 15; d_call: TRBD1; v_call: TRBV5-1; clone_size: .; cdr3_aa: CASSRGQGGNQPQHF; cdr3_nt: TGCGCCAGCAGCCGAGGACAGGGTGGAAATCAGCCCCAGCATTTT
j_call: TRBJ1-5; cdr3_length: 15; d_call: .; v_call: TRBV28; clone_size: once; cdr3_aa: CASSLLGGEGQPQHF; cdr3_nt: TGTGCCAGCAGTCTCCTTGGAGGGGAGGGCCAGCCCCAGCATTTT
j_call: TRBJ2-7; cdr3_length: 13; d_call: .; v_call: TRBV2; clone_size: .; cdr3_aa: CASSRDSDYEQYF; cdr3_nt: TGTGCCAGCAGTAGAGACAGTGACTACGAGCAGTACTTC
j_call: TRBJ1-1; cdr3_length: 12; d_call: .; v_call: TRBV6-5; clone_size: .; cdr3_aa: CASSSGNTEAFF; cdr3_nt: TGTGCCAGCAGTTCCGGGAACACTGAAGCTTTCTTT
j_call: TRBJ2-3; cdr3_length: 15; d_call: TRBD1; v_call: TRBV5-1; clone_size: once; cdr3_aa: CASKPGRQGPDTQYF; cdr3_nt: TGCGCCAGTAAGCCCGGAAGACAGGGCCCAGATACGCAGTATTTT
j_call: TRBJ1-5; cdr3_length: 16; d_call: .; v_call: TRBV19; clone_size: .; cdr3_aa: CASSRYRVGSNQPQHF; cdr3_nt: TGTGCCAGTAGTAGATACAGGGTAGGCAGCAATCAGCCCCAGCATTTT
j_call: TRBJ2-1; cdr3_length: 13; d_call: .; v_call: TRBV10-2; clone_size: .; cdr3_aa: CASRIQYSAEQFF; cdr3_nt: TGCGCCAGCAGAATACAGTATTCGGCTGAGCAGTTCTTC
j_call: TRBJ1-2; cdr3_length: 18; d_call: .; v_call: TRBV2; clone_size: .; cdr3_aa: CASRTGAARPFSNYGYTF; cdr3_nt: TGTGCCAGCAGGACTGGGGCGGCTAGACCTTTCTCTAACTATGGCTACACCTTC
j_call: TRBJ2-7; cdr3_length: 15; d_call: TRBD1; v_call: TRBV5-1; clone_size: .; cdr3_aa: CASSLTGDPSYEQYF; cdr3_nt: TGCGCCAGCAGCTTGACAGGGGATCCCTCCTACGAGCAGTACTTC
j_call: TRBJ1-2; cdr3_length: 13; d_call: TRBD1; v_call: TRBV28; clone_size: .; cdr3_aa: CASSLQGAYGYTF; cdr3_nt: TGTGCCAGCAGTTTACAGGGGGCCTATGGCTACACCTTC
j_call: TRBJ2-7; cdr3_length: 14; d_call: .; v_call: TRBV19; clone_size: .; cdr3_aa: CASSIYQGTYEQYF; cdr3_nt: TGTGCCAGTAGTATTTACCAGGGCACCTACGAGCAGTACTTC
j_call: TRBJ1-3; cdr3_length: 17; d_call: TRBD1; v_call: TRBV9; clone_size: .; cdr3_aa: CASSGSSDRGSGNTIYF; cdr3_nt: TGTGCCAGCAGCGGTAGCTCAGACAGGGGCTCTGGAAACACCATATATTTT
j_call: TRBJ2-1; cdr3_length: 15; d_call: .; v_call: TRBV7-8; clone_size: .; cdr3_aa: CASSPLDRSYNEQFF; cdr3_nt: TGTGCCAGCAGCCCACTAGACAGGTCTTACAATGAGCAGTTCTTC
j_call: TRBJ1-3; cdr3_length: 14; d_call: .; v_call: TRBV30; clone_size: .; cdr3_aa: CAWDRSSSGNTIYF; cdr3_nt: TGTGCCTGGGATAGATCTTCTTCTGGAAACACCATATATTTT
j_call: TRBJ2-7; cdr3_length: 16; d_call: TRBD1; v_call: TRBV2; clone_size: .; cdr3_aa: CASSQRGWDRVYEQYF; cdr3_nt: TGTGCCAGCAGCCAACGGGGGTGGGACAGGGTGTACGAGCAGTACTTC
j_call: TRBJ2-7; cdr3_length: 12; d_call: TRBD1; v_call: TRBV29-1; clone_size: once; cdr3_aa: CSAGGQGYEQYF; cdr3_nt: TGCAGCGCCGGAGGACAGGGCTACGAGCAGTACTTC
j_call: TRBJ1-2; cdr3_length: 16; d_call: TRBD1; v_call: TRBV5-6; clone_size: .; cdr3_aa: CASSLVEQGIFYGYTF; cdr3_nt: TGTGCCAGCAGCTTAGTAGAACAGGGGATTTTCTATGGCTACACCTTC
j_call: TRBJ1-1; cdr3_length: 13; d_call: TRBD1; v_call: TRBV9; clone_size: .; cdr3_aa: CATGTGTNTEAFF; cdr3_nt: TGTGCCACTGGGACAGGGACGAACACTGAAGCTTTCTTT
j_call: TRBJ1-6; cdr3_length: 15; d_call: .; v_call: TRBV2; clone_size: .; cdr3_aa: CASRGEGGENSPLHF; cdr3_nt: TGTGCCAGCAGGGGGGAGGGGGGCGAGAATTCACCCCTCCACTTT